A selection of T cell receptor beta chains follows, all from one sample in a study of T-cell reconstitution after alpha-beta-depleted transplantation in children. From the PCR reads, TCRdb called clonotypes with MiXCR, one entry per CDR3 protein. The data show some 600,000 distinct CDR3 sequences, with 10% to 15% seen just once and 2.2% held by the top ten. Sequencing used PBMCs, mostly from graft donor cells, obtained 360 days after TCRalphabeta/CD19-depleted stem cell transplant. Source of these receptors: a male patient between 5 and 17 years old who had a stem cell transplant for acute myeloid leukemia, so the T cells may come from the graft donor. CDR3s include the opening cysteine and the closing phenylalanine or tryptophan. Not all rows give a size; the values are once, few, many and, for expanded clones, a class.

- TRBJ2-3 TRBV20-1 CSARGTSGRASNADTQYF
- TRBJ1-1 TRBV20-1 CSARDQTEAFF
few TRBJ2-7 TRBV27 CASSLGTGPKAYEQYF
many TRBJ1-2 TRBV7-6 CASSLDLTTYGYTF
- TRBJ2-5 TRBV12-3/TRBV12-4 CASSWWSDPGETQYF
- TRBJ1-2 TRBV6-6 CASSYTDPGYTF
- TRBJ2-3 TRBV29-1 CSSTRVIADTQYF
many TRBJ2-1 TRBV11-1 CASSPGAGRPYNEQFF
few TRBJ1-2 TRBV20-1 CSASQGVYGYTF
- TRBJ1-5 TRBV9 CASSASDRDNQPQHF
- TRBJ2-7 TRBV4-3 CASSQAGRLGSHEQYF
- TRBJ2-1 TRBV6-2/TRBV6-3 CASRPKRVHRNEQFF
few TRBJ2-3 TRBV11-2 CASSLGSGGADTQYF
few TRBJ2-7 TRBV24-1 CATGTGQGNGEQYF
- TRBJ2-6 TRBV20-1 CSASAGANVLTF
- TRBJ2-1 TRBV3-1 CASSQERTGARNYNEQFF
few TRBJ1-2 TRBV6-2/TRBV6-3 CASSLLNYGYTF
few TRBJ2-1 TRBV4-2 CASSHRSGGQFF
few TRBJ2-7 TRBV20-1 CSATQGVNNEQYF
- TRBJ2-5 TRBV28 CASSLKGWRVETQYF
- TRBJ1-1 TRBV6-5 CASSYLMGDNTEAFF
few TRBJ2-5 TRBV30 CAWSVGDTRDETQYF
few TRBJ2-1 TRBV7-6 CASSSRASNEQFF
many TRBJ2-7 TRBV21-1 CASSKSQVGEHYEQYF
- TRBJ1-1 TRBV5-1 CASSGWAVNMNTEAFF
- TRBJ2-3 TRBV4-3 CASSQDSASGTNTQYF
- TRBJ2-1 TRBV20-1 CSAPGTSDHNEQFF
- TRBJ2-7 TRBV30 CAWSFRVEQYF
- TRBJ1-1 TRBV12-3/TRBV12-4 CASSLALWAGAEGTEAFF
few TRBJ2-3 TRBV20-1 CSGEEFFTGGADTQYF
- TRBJ2-7 TRBV6-1 CASTDKRGWYEQYF
few TRBJ2-7 TRBV7-2 CASSLADPPYEQYF
- TRBJ2-1 TRBV28 CASSPPGQGYEYKQFF
few TRBJ2-6 TRBV21-1 CASSPSPCRRGSGANVLTF
- TRBJ2-3 TRBV14 CASSQEVLGLAGEGSDTRYF
few TRBJ2-2 TRBV11-2 CASSSSTGTPSGELFF
few TRBJ2-1 TRBV12-3/TRBV12-4 CASSLVRLAGGVGSEQFF
- TRBJ2-3 TRBV29-1 CSVEDLRGEDTQYF
few TRBJ2-7 TRBV7-9 CASSTGQTYEQYF
- TRBJ2-5 TRBV21-1 CASSKVRPGSEETQYF
many TRBJ2-5 TRBV9 CASIVGRLAKGETQYF
many TRBJ1-1 TRBV18 CASSSRLPNTEAFF
few TRBJ2-1 TRBV20-1 CSAGGWGTSNHEQFF
many TRBJ2-1 TRBV5-5 CASSPGLAGAGAYNEQFF